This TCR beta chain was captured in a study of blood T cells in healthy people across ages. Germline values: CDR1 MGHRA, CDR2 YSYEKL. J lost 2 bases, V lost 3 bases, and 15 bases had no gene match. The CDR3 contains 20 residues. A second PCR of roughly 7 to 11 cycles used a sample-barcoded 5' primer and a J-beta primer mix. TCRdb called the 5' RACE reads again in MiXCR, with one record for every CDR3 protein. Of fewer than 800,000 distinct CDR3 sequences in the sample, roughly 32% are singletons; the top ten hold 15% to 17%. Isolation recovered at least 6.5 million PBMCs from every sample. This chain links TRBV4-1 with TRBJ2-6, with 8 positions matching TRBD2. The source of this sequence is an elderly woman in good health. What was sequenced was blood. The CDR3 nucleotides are TGCGCCAGCAGCCAGCACGACCCCCGAAGCGGGAGTACTGGGGCCAACGTCCTGACTTTC. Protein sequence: CASSQHDPRSGSTGANVLTF.